The 14 T cell receptor beta chains in this list originate from one sample, sequenced in a study of T cell responses to AZD1222 COVID-19 vaccine. Profiled with immunoSEQ multiplex PCR; TCRdb holds only in-frame clones, not every one. The sample has over 150,000 clones, around 85% seen once. The sequencing used peripheral blood, collected on day 0 of MenACWY control vaccination. Every receptor here comes from an adult in good health.

DNA for the CDR3: TGTGCCTGGGTCCCAATCCTAAACTATGGCTACACCTTC. This codes for CAWVPILNYGYTF. This chain uses TRBV30 with TRBJ1-2; D call uncertain. The V gene's germline CDR1 is GTSNPN and CDR2 SVGIG (reference sequence). The CDR3 loop spans 13 amino acids. Trimming stripped 5 bases from V and 2 bases from J, with 12 bases between.

CDR3 protein: CASGQRTGANVLTF. CDR3 nucleotide sequence: TGTGCCAGCGGGCAGAGAACTGGGGCCAACGTCCTGACTTTC. V and J are TRBV3-1 (or the pseudogene TRBV3-2) and TRBJ2-6; D unresolved. V was trimmed by 8 bases and J by 2 bases, leaving 10 bases between them. CDR3 length: 14 amino acids. Germline loops: CDR1 LGHDT, CDR2 YNNKEL (reference sequence).

The V and J genes are TRBV6-4 and TRBJ2-1, with a tentative D call TRBD1 (5 bases). CDR3 size: 13 residues. The V gene's germline CDR1 is MRHNA and CDR2 SNTAGT. V was trimmed by 4 bases and J by 5 bases, leaving 9 bases between them. The CDR3 region is CASSGQGDNEQFF. CDR3 DNA sequence: TGTGCCAGCAGTGGGCAGGGTGACAATGAGCAGTTCTTC.

This clone occurred once. This rearrangement joins TRBV11-2 to TRBJ2-7; D is perhaps TRBD2 (6 bases). The length of the CDR3 is 15 residues. Germline CDR1 reads SGHAT; CDR2 reads FQNNGV. The V end was cut by 2 bases, the J end by 0 bases, with 11 bases between. The CDR3: CASSLLLGGSYEQYV. As DNA, the CDR3 is TGTGCCAGCAGCTTACTCTTGGGGGGCTCCTACGAGCAGTACGTC.

The V gene is TRBV19, the J gene TRBJ2-2, with TRBD1 matching over 10 bases. There are 16 residues in the CDR3. V shed 5 bases and J 8 bases; nucleotides not matched to a gene: 11. In germline, CDR1 is LNHDA, CDR2 SQIVND (reference sequence). CDR3 in DNA: TGTGCCAGTAGTTTCCGGGACAGGGGAGCGTTGGGGGAGCTGTTTTTT. Translating it yields CASSFRDRGALGELFF.

This clone has just one count. V usage is TRBV19 and J usage is TRBJ1-2; D perhaps matches TRBD1 (6 bases). Germline V gives CDR1 LNHDA, CDR2 SQIVND (reference sequence). The CDR3 covers 14 residues. V dropped 7 bases and J dropped 4 bases, with 16 bases sitting between them. The CDR3 loop reads CASIPGHRGYGYTF. As DNA, the CDR3 is TGTGCCAGTATACCGGGACACCGAGGCTATGGCTACACCTTC. The full variable domain, with the rest looked up from reference TRBV19 and TRBJ1-2, is DGGITQSPKYLFRKEGQNVTLSCEQNLNHDAMYWYRQDPGQGLRLIYYSQIVNDFQKGDIAEGYSVSREKKESFPLTVTSAQKNPTAFYLCASIPGHRGYGYTFGSGTRLTVV.

This clone was counted only a few times. V gene TRBV4-2 combines with J gene TRBJ2-1; TRBD2 matches 11 bases. The CDR3 totals 17 residues. Looked up from germline, CDR1 is LGHNA and CDR2 is YNFKEQ. The V segment lost 2 bases and the J segment 7 bases; nucleotides outside the gene matches: 10. This CDR3 reads CASSQRELAGAWNEQFF. In nucleotides, the CDR3 is TGTGCCAGCAGCCAAAGAGAACTAGCGGGGGCCTGGAATGAGCAGTTCTTC.

The chain carries TRBV19 and TRBJ2-3, with a possible D match to TRBD2 (6 bases). V lost 7 bases to trimming and J lost 0 bases, with 17 bases between them. The CDR3 has 16 residues. CDR1 and CDR2 from the germline V gene are LNHDA and SQIVND (reference sequence). The chain's CDR3 is CASTRDSGTSTDTQYF. The CDR3 DNA reads TGTGCCAGTACCCGAGATTCGGGGACTAGCACAGATACGCAGTATTTT. Looking up the rest from reference TRBV19 and TRBJ2-3 gives the full variable domain: DGGITQSPKYLFRKEGQNVTLSCEQNLNHDAMYWYRQDPGQGLRLIYYSQIVNDFQKGDIAEGYSVSREKKESFPLTVTSAQKNPTAFYLCASTRDSGTSTDTQYFGPGTRLTVL.

The J gene is TRBJ1-3, the V gene TRBV7-2; D uncertain. The germline gives CDR1 SGHTA, CDR2 FQGNSA. CDR3 length equals 14 residues. Deletions cut 2 bases from V and 8 bases from J, with 13 bases between. In DNA form, the CDR3 reads TGTGCCAGCAGCTTACCCTACCGACAAGACACCATATATTTT. Protein product: CASSLPYRQDTIYF.

The chain has TRBV7-3 and TRBJ2-2; D might be TRBD1 (5 bases). The CDR3 runs 15 residues. V lost 5 bases and J 0 bases, leaving 10 bases between the germline ends. Looked up from germline, CDR1 is SGHTA and CDR2 is FQGTGA. CDR3 region: CASSRQSANTGELFF. The DNA for the CDR3 is TGTGCCAGCAGCCGACAGTCTGCGAACACCGGGGAGCTGTTTTTT.

The V and J genes are TRBV27 and TRBJ1-2, with 11 bases identical to TRBD1. Trimming at V came to 2 bases and at J to 7 bases, leaving 0 bases not matched to a gene. The CDR3 is 13 amino acids. CDR1 and CDR2 from the germline V gene are MNHEY and SMNVEV (reference sequence). CDR3 DNA: TGTGCCAGCAGTTTAGGACAGGGGGCTGGCTACACCTTC. Its translation is CASSLGQGAGYTF.

The chain links TRBV7-8 to TRBJ1-2; D might be TRBD1 (6 bases). The CDR3 spans 16 residues. Germline CDR1 SGHVS, CDR2 FQNEAQ. V lost 3 bases and J lost 3, with 17 bases in between. CDR3 in amino acids: CASSLADSPAYYGYTF. For the CDR3, the DNA is TGTGCCAGCAGCTTGGCGGACAGCCCGGCGTACTATGGCTACACCTTC. Together with reference TRBV7-8 and TRBJ1-2, the CDR3 gives the full variable domain: GAGVSQSPRYKVAKRGQDVALRCDPISGHVSLFWYQQALGQGPEFLTYFQNEAQLDKSGLPSDRFFAERPEGSVSTLKIQRTQQEDSAVYLCASSLADSPAYYGYTFGSGTRLTVV.

V usage is TRBV10-1 and J usage is TRBJ2-6; no clear D gene. Trimming took 2 bases from V and 0 from J, leaving 2 bases between them. CDR1 and CDR2 from the germline V gene are WNHNN and SYGVQD (reference sequence). The CDR3 covers 14 residues. This chain's CDR3 is CASSEGSGANVLTF. As DNA, the CDR3 is TGCGCCAGCAGTGAGGGCTCTGGGGCCAACGTCCTGACTTTC.

The genes are TRBV19 and TRBJ1-1; 9 positions match TRBD1. This CDR3 region has 16 residues. Germline V CDR1 and CDR2: LNHDA, SQIVND (reference sequence). The ends lost 5 bases at V and 10 bases at J; junction bases unmatched: 17. CDR3 residues: CASSSRGGQGMSPAFF. CDR3 nucleotide sequence: TGTGCCAGTAGTTCCCGAGGGGGACAGGGTATGAGTCCAGCTTTCTTT. The variable domain in full, completed from reference TRBV19 and TRBJ1-1, reads DGGITQSPKYLFRKEGQNVTLSCEQNLNHDAMYWYRQDPGQGLRLIYYSQIVNDFQKGDIAEGYSVSREKKESFPLTVTSAQKNPTAFYLCASSSRGGQGMSPAFFGQGTRLTVV.